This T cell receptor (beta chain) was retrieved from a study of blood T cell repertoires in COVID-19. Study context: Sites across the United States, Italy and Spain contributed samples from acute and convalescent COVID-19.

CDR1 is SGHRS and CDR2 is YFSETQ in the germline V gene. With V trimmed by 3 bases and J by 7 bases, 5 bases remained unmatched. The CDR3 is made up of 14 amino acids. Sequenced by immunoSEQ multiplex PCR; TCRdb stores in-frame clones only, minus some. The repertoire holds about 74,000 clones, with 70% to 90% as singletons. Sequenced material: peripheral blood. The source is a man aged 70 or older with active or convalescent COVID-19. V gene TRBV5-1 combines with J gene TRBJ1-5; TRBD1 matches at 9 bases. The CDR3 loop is CASSSGTGSQPQHF. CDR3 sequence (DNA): TGCGCCAGCAGCTCCGGGACAGGGAGCCAGCCCCAGCATTTT.